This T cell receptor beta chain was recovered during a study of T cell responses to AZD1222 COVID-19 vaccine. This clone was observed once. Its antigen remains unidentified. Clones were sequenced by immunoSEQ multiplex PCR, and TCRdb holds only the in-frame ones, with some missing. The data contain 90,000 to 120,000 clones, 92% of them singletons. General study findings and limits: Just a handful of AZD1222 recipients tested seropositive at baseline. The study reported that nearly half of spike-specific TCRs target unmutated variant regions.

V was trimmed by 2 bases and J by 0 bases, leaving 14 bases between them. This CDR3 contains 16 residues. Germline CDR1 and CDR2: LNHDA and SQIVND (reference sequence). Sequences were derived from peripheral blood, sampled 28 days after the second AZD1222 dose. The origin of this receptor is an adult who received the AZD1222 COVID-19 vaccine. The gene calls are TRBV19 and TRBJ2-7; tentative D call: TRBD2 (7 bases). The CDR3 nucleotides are TGTGCCAGTAGTATAAGGGCGGGGGCTCTCTCCTACGAGCAGTACTTC. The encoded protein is CASSIRAGALSYEQYF.